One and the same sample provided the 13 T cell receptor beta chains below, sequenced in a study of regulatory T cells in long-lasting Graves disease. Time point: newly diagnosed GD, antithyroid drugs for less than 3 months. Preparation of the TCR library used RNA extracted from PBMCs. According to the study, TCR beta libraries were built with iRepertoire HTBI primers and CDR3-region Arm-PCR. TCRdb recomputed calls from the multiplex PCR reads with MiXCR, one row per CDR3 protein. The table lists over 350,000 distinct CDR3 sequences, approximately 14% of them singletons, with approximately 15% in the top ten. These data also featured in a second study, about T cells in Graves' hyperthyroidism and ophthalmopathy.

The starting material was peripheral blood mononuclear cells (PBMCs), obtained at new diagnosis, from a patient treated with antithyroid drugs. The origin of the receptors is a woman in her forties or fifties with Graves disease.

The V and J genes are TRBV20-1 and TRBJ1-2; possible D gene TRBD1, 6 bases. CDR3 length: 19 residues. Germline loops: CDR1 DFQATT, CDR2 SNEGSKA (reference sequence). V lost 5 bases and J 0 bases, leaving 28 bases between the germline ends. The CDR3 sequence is CSALTPGQYNHLTNYGYTF. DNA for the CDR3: TGCAGTGCTCTAACCCCCGGACAGTACAATCACCTGACTAACTATGGCTACACCTTC.

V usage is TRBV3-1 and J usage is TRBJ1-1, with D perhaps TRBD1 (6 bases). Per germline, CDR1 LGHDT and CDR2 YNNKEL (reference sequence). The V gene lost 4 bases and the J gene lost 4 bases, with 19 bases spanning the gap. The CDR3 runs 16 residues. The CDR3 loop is CASSLQVFGGGTEAFF. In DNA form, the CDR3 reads TGTGCCAGCAGCCTACAAGTTTTCGGGGGCGGCACTGAAGCTTTCTTT.

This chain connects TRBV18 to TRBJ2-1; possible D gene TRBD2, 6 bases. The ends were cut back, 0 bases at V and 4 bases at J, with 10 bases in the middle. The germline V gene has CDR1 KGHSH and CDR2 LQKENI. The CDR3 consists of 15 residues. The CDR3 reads CASSPPVAVYNEQFF. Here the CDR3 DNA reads TGTGCCAGCTCACCACCCGTAGCGGTTTACAATGAGCAGTTCTTC.

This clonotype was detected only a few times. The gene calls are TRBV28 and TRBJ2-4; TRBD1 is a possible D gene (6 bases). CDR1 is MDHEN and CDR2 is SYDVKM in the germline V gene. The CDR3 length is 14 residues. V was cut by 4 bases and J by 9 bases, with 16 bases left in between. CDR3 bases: TGTGCCAGCAGTTCCCTTCGGCCAGGGGTCATTCAGTACTTC. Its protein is CASSSLRPGVIQYF. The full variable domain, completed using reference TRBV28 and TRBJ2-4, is DVKVTQSSRYLVKRTGEKVFLECVQDMDHENMFWYRQDPGLGLRLIYFSYDVKMKEKGDIPEGYSVSREKKERFSLILESASTNQTSMYLCASSSLRPGVIQYFGAGTRLSVL.

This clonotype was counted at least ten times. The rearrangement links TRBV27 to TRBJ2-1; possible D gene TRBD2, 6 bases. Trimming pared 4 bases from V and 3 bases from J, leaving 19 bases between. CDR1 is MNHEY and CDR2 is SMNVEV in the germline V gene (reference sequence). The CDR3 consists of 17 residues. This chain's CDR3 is CASSSYLSGSLYNEQFF. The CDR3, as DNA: TGTGCCAGCAGTTCCTACCTTAGCGGTTCTCTCTACAATGAGCAGTTCTTC.

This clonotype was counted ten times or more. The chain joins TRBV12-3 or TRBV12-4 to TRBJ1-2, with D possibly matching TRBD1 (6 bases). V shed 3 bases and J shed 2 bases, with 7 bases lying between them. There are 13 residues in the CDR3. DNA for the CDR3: TGTGCCAGCAGTTTTCAGGGGAACTATGGCTACACCTTC. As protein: CASSFQGNYGYTF.

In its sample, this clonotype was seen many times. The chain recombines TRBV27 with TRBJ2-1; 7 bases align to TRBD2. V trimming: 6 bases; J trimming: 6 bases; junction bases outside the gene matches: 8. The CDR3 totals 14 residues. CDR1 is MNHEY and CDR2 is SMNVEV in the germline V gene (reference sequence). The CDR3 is CASRRREKLNEQFF. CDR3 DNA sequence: TGTGCCAGCAGACGGCGGGAGAAGCTCAATGAGCAGTTCTTC.

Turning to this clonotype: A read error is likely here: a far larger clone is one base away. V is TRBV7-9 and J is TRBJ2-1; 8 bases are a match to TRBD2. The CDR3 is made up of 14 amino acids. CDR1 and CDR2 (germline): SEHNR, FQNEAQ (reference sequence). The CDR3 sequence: CASSPGGSYNGQFF. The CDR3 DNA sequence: TGTGCCAGCAGCCCGGGGGGGTCCTACAATGGGCAGTTCTTC. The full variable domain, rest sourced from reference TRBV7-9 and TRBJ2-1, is DTGVSQNPRHKITKRGQNVTFRCDPISEHNRLYWYRQTLGQGPEFLTYFQNEAQLEKSRLLSDRFSAERPKGSFSTLEIQRTEQGDSAMYLCASSPGGSYNGQFFGPGTRLTVL.

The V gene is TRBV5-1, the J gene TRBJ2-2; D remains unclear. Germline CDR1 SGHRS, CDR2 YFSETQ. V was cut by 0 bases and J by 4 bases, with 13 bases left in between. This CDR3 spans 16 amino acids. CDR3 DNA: TGCGCCAGCAGCTTGGGGCTTACGGGCGGCACCGGGGAGCTGTTTTTT. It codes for CASSLGLTGGTGELFF. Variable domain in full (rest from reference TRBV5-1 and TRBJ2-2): KAGVTQTPRYLIKTRGQQVTLSCSPISGHRSVSWYQQTPGQGLQFLFEYFSETQRNKGNFPGRFSGRQFSNSRSEMNVSTLELGDSALYLCASSLGLTGGTGELFFGEGSRLTVL.

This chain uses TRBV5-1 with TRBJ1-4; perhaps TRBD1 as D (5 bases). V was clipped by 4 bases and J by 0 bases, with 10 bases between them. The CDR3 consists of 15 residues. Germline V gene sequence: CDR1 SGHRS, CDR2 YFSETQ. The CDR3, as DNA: TGCGCCAGCAGCGATGGACACGCAACTAATGAAAAACTGTTTTTT. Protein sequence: CASSDGHATNEKLFF.

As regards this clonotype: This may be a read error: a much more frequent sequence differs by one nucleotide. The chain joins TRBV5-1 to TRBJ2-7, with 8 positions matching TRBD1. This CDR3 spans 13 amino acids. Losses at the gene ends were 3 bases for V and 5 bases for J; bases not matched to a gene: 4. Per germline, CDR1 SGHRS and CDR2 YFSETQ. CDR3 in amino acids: CASSSGGDHEQYF. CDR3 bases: TGCGCCAGCAGCTCAGGGGGCGACCACGAGCAGTACTTC.

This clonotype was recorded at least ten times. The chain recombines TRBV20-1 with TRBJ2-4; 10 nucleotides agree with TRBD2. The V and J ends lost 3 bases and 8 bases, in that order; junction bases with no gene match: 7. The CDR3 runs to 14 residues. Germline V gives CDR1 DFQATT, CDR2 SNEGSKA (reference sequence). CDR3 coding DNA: TGCAGTGCTAGTCCGACTAGCGGGTGGGACATTCAGTACTTC. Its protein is CSASPTSGWDIQYF.

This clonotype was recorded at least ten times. CDR3 sequence reads: CASSSPAGVGYNEQFF. The CDR3, as DNA: TGTGCCAGCAGTTCCCCTGCGGGAGTTGGTTACAATGAGCAGTTCTTC. J is TRBJ2-1 and V is TRBV28; 7 bases align to TRBD2. Losses at the gene ends were 4 bases for V and 4 bases for J; bases not matched to a gene: 10. The germline V gene has CDR1 MDHEN and CDR2 SYDVKM. The CDR3 length is 16 residues.